What follows is one TCR beta chain and its context. CDR1 and CDR2 from the germline V gene are KGHSH and LQKENI. This CDR3 is 18 amino acids long. V shed 2 bases, J shed 5 bases, and the junction held 15 bases outside the gene matches. These data come from a study of shared T cell receptors in the human thymus. Profiled with immunoSEQ multiplex PCR; TCRdb holds only in-frame clones, not every one. The data hold more than 550,000 clones, with 80% to 90% observed a single time. This same sample was also taken into another study, of human thymus T cells.

This chain joins TRBV18 and TRBJ2-1; 7 bases fit TRBD1. This TCR was recovered from a girl in the first two years of life with a congenital heart defect. The sample comprised thymocytes. The CDR3 DNA reads as TGTGCCAGCTCACCAAGGGTAAGGGTGAAGGGGGCCGACAATGAGCAGTTCTTC. This sequence encodes CASSPRVRVKGADNEQFF. Full variable domain (outside the CDR3, taken from reference TRBV18 and TRBJ2-1): NAGVMQNPRHLVRRRGQEARLRCSPMKGHSHVYWYRQLPEEGLKFMVYLQKENIIDESGMPKERFSAEFPKEGPSILRIQQVVRGDSAAYFCASSPRVRVKGADNEQFFGPGTRLTVL.